The 20 T cell receptor beta chains presented below share a single source sample, sequenced in a study of PD-1 blockade in classical Hodgkin lymphoma. Data came from immunoSEQ multiplex PCR; TCRdb stores just in-frame clones and leaves some out. The sample consists of 25,000 to 30,000 clones, more than 60% of them appearing once. Every single patient, without exception, relapsed after autologous stem cell transplantation, and brentuximab vedotin exposure varied. Magnetic negative selection was used to purify CD4+ T cells from thawed PBMCs. Sequenced here: CD4+ T cells from blood, sampled at baseline. The origin of the receptors is a human donor with classical Hodgkin lymphoma.

The rearrangement joins TRBV2 to TRBJ2-5; 9 positions agree with TRBD2. V was pared by 4 bases and J by 4 bases, with 4 bases of the junction left unmatched. CDR1 and CDR2 (germline): SNHLY, FYNNEI. The CDR3 contains 14 residues. The chain's CDR3 is CASSVGGGAETQYF. In DNA form, the CDR3 reads TGTGCCAGCAGTGTCGGCGGGGGGGCAGAGACCCAGTACTTC. Complete variable domain (other parts from reference TRBV2 and TRBJ2-5): EPEVTQTPSHQVTQMGQEVILRCVPISNHLYFYWYRQILGQKVEFLVSFYNNEISEKSEIFDDQFSVERPDGSNFTLKIRSTKLEDSAMYFCASSVGGGAETQYFGPGTRLLVL.

The chain joins TRBV2 to TRBJ1-1; a weak D match, TRBD1 (6 bases). CDR1 is SNHLY and CDR2 is FYNNEI in the germline V gene. V gave up 3 bases and J gave up 0 bases, with 11 bases separating them. This CDR3 has 15 residues. The CDR3 here is CASSDRGIMNTEAFF. The DNA of the CDR3 is TGTGCCAGCAGTGACAGGGGAATAATGAACACTGAAGCTTTCTTT.

This chain joins TRBV29-1 and TRBJ2-3; 13 bases fit TRBD2. Germline loops: CDR1 SQVTM, CDR2 ANQGSEA. The V and J ends lost 3 bases and 1 base, in that order; junction bases with no gene match: 10. The CDR3 is 18 residues long. CDR3 DNA: TGCAGCGTTGACTCCACCTCCGGGACTAGCGGGGGCACAGATACGCAGTATTTT. Protein: CSVDSTSGTSGGTDTQYF.

This clone has only one observation. The chain combines TRBV7-8 with TRBJ1-2; no clear D gene. The CDR3 loop spans 17 amino acids. V lost 1 base, J lost 3 bases, and 18 bases lay in between. In germline, CDR1 is SGHVS, CDR2 FQNEAQ. The CDR3 loop is CASSLVMGVPGHYGYTF. In DNA form, the CDR3 reads TGTGCCAGCAGCTTAGTAATGGGAGTCCCCGGACACTATGGCTACACCTTC.

The chain has TRBV7-2 and TRBJ1-6, with D possibly TRBD1 on 6 matching bases. The germline V and J ends were trimmed by 4 bases and 10 bases, with 11 bases remaining between them. CDR3 length: 13 amino acids. Germline CDR1 is SGHTA and CDR2 is FQGNSA. In DNA form, the CDR3 reads TGTGCCAGCAGCTCCGGACAGATCTCACCCCTCCACTTT. Protein: CASSSGQISPLHF.

This clone was seen a single time. The chain couples TRBV5-1 to TRBJ2-3; D is possibly TRBD1 or TRBD2 (6 bases each). Trimming removed 7 bases from V and 1 base from J, with 16 bases in between. The CDR3 spans 15 residues. Germline V gene sequence: CDR1 SGHRS, CDR2 YFSETQ. As DNA, the CDR3 is TGCGCCAGCCTCACGGAGGGGGAACGCACAGATACGCAGTATTTT. Translation: CASLTEGERTDTQYF.

This chain joins TRBV5-1 and TRBJ1-4, with 10 positions matching TRBD1. J gave up 8 bases and V 4 bases, and 8 bases lay outside the gene matches. The germline gives CDR1 SGHRS, CDR2 YFSETQ. The CDR3 covers 15 residues. In DNA form, the CDR3 reads TGCGCCAGCAGCGGCCCGGGACAGGGGAAGGAAAAACTGTTTTTT. Its translation: CASSGPGQGKEKLFF. The whole variable domain, filled in from reference TRBV5-1 and TRBJ1-4, reads KAGVTQTPRYLIKTRGQQVTLSCSPISGHRSVSWYQQTPGQGLQFLFEYFSETQRNKGNFPGRFSGRQFSNSRSEMNVSTLELGDSALYLCASSGPGQGKEKLFFGSGTQLSVL.

The V and J genes are TRBV19 and TRBJ2-3; no reliable D call. The CDR3 loop spans 13 amino acids. Deletions cut 3 bases from V and 3 bases from J, with 7 bases between. Germline assignment: CDR1 LNHDA and CDR2 SQIVND (reference sequence). This CDR3 reads CASSMRNTDTQYF. In nucleotides, the CDR3 is TGTGCCAGTAGTATGAGGAATACAGATACGCAGTATTTT.

This chain joins TRBV7-2 and TRBJ1-1; no definite D call. The CDR3 totals 15 residues. Trimming stripped 4 bases from V and 4 bases from J, with 16 bases between. Germline V CDR1 and CDR2: SGHTA, FQGNSA. CDR3 residues: CASSWRAGEVTEAFF. The DNA for the CDR3 is TGTGCCAGCAGCTGGCGAGCTGGGGAGGTCACTGAAGCTTTCTTT.

J is TRBJ1-1 and V is TRBV7-9; D is ambiguous. The CDR3 has 12 residues. Germline V gene lookup returns CDR1 SEHNR and CDR2 FQNEAQ (reference sequence). The germline V and J ends were trimmed by 2 bases and 11 bases, with 12 bases remaining between them. CDR3 in DNA: TGTGCCAGCAGCTTACGCACAGCAGGCGCTTTCTTT. It yields the protein CASSLRTAGAFF.

The rearrangement joins TRBV7-9 to TRBJ2-7; TRBD2 matches at 9 bases. V was pared by 4 bases and J by 5 bases, with 12 bases of the junction left unmatched. The CDR3 is 16 residues long. Germline CDR1 reads SEHNR; CDR2 reads FQNEAQ (reference sequence). The CDR3 DNA follows: TGTGCCAGCAGCTCTGTAGTGGGCGGGGGGGCGAACGAGCAGTACTTC. Its translation is CASSSVVGGGANEQYF.

The chain joins TRBV5-1 to TRBJ2-3, with D unresolved. From germline, CDR1 is SGHRS and CDR2 YFSETQ. V dropped 0 bases and J dropped 5 bases, with 7 bases sitting between them. This CDR3 comprises 13 residues. The CDR3 reads CASSLDHGDTQYF. The DNA of the CDR3 is TGCGCCAGCAGCTTGGACCATGGAGATACGCAGTATTTT.

V gene TRBV6-5 combines with J gene TRBJ1-3; D remains unclear. This CDR3 is built from 13 residues. Per germline, CDR1 MNHEY and CDR2 SVGAGI. The V and J ends lost 11 bases and 0 bases respectively, with 11 bases between them. The CDR3 is CAVRAFSGNTIYF. The CDR3 nucleotides are TGTGCCGTGCGAGCTTTCTCTGGAAACACCATATATTTT.

This rearrangement joins TRBV4-3 to TRBJ1-4, with D maybe TRBD1 (6 bases). Trimming took 0 bases from V and 5 from J, leaving 16 bases between them. The germline gives CDR1 LGHNA, CDR2 YSLEER. The CDR3 is 17 amino acids. The CDR3 loop reads CASSQDGGGGINEKLFF. DNA of the CDR3: TGCGCCAGCAGCCAAGATGGGGGTGGGGGCATAAATGAAAAACTGTTTTTT.

V is TRBV30 and J is TRBJ1-5; maybe TRBD1 (5 bases). V shed 3 bases and J shed 1 base, with 16 bases lying between them. This CDR3 region has 16 residues. The V gene's germline CDR1 is GTSNPN and CDR2 SVGIG (reference sequence). Written as DNA, the CDR3 is TGTGCCTGGAGGGCCCCCCACCGGGACAGCAATCAGCCCCAGCATTTT. It is translated as CAWRAPHRDSNQPQHF.

The CDR3 loop is CASSLGTFGQLMNTEAFF. For the CDR3, the DNA is TGTGCCAGCAGCTTAGGCACCTTCGGGCAACTGATGAACACTGAAGCTTTCTTT. The chain recombines TRBV7-6 with TRBJ1-1; D is uncertain. This CDR3 has 18 residues. CDR1 and CDR2 from the germline V gene are SGHVS and FNYEAQ. Trimming removed 1 base from V and 0 bases from J, with 18 bases in between.

This CDR3 is CAWSDGLGAVTYNEQFF. The DNA for the CDR3 is TGTGCCTGGAGCGACGGACTAGGAGCTGTTACCTACAATGAGCAGTTCTTC. The J gene is TRBJ2-1, the V gene TRBV30, with 7 bases aligning to TRBD2. Germline V gene lookup returns CDR1 GTSNPN and CDR2 SVGIG (reference sequence). With V trimmed by 3 bases and J by 2 bases, 13 bases remained unmatched. This CDR3 region has 17 residues.

This sequence joins TRBV2 and TRBJ2-5; no reliable D call. V was cut by 5 bases and J by 2 bases, with 3 bases left in between. Germline-derived CDR1 and CDR2 are SNHLY and FYNNEI. CDR3 length: 11 amino acids. This CDR3 reads CASSPQETQYF. The CDR3 nucleotides are TGTGCCAGCAGTCCTCAAGAGACCCAGTACTTC.

The chain recombines TRBV7-9 with TRBJ1-1, with a weak D call TRBD1 (6 bases). Germline V gene lookup returns CDR1 SEHNR and CDR2 FQNEAQ (reference sequence). V was pared by 4 bases and J by 1 base, with 13 bases between. This CDR3 is 15 amino acids long. CDR3 amino acids: CASSSRQVGNTEAFF. As DNA, the CDR3 is TGTGCCAGCAGCTCCCGACAGGTTGGGAACACTGAAGCTTTCTTT.

V and J are TRBV27 and TRBJ1-4; D remains unclear. The V gene's germline CDR1 is MNHEY and CDR2 SMNVEV (reference sequence). The CDR3 runs 15 residues. V was cut by 6 bases and J by 0 bases, with 11 bases left in between. CDR3 sequence reads: CASRPLLATNEKLFF. CDR3 sequence (DNA): TGTGCCAGCAGACCGCTTCTTGCAACTAATGAAAAACTGTTTTTT.